The next 10 T cell receptor beta chains were all read from a single sample in a study of cytomegalovirus exposure and HLA in healthy donors. PCR involved 60 Vbeta and 13 Jbeta primers. The table came from immunoSEQ multiplex PCR; TCRdb's copy has only in-frame clones and leaves some out. This table has 100,000 to 150,000 clones, 80% to 90% appearing once. What was sequenced was PBMCs. The source of these receptors is a man aged 45 to 65 in good health and CMV-seronegative.

The V and J genes are TRBV6-5 and TRBJ2-3; no clear D. The CDR3 spans 13 residues. V lost 4 bases to trimming and J lost 8 bases, with 13 bases between them. The V gene's germline CDR1 is MNHEY and CDR2 SVGAGI. The CDR3 sequence is CASSSVGPGTQYF. CDR3 nucleotides: TGTGCCAGCAGTTCGGTCGGCCCAGGTACGCAGTATTTT.

V is TRBV5-1 and J is TRBJ1-1; TRBD1 matches at 9 bases. J lost 4 bases, V lost 4 bases, and 8 bases had no gene match. Germline CDR1 is SGHRS and CDR2 is YFSETQ. The CDR3 has 15 residues. CDR3 DNA: TGCGCCAGCAGCGTCCGACAGGGGGTGAGCACTGAAGCTTTCTTT. Translating it yields CASSVRQGVSTEAFF.

This clone was detected only a few times. V and J are TRBV27 and TRBJ2-1; 15 bases are a match to TRBD2. The CDR3 extends over 15 amino acids. With 5 bases clipped from V and 7 bases from J, the junction kept 3 bases outside the gene matches. CDR1 is MNHEY, CDR2 SMNVEV, per germline (reference sequence). CDR3 in amino acids: CASSAGTSGGNEQFF. The DNA of the CDR3 is TGTGCCAGCAGTGCCGGGACTAGCGGGGGGAATGAGCAGTTCTTC.

This chain joins TRBV4-1 and TRBJ1-1; tentatively, D is TRBD1 (6 bases). CDR1 and CDR2 (germline): MGHRA, YSYEKL. The CDR3 has 13 amino acids. Trimming stripped 2 bases from V and 7 bases from J, with 11 bases between. CDR3 protein: CASSQTGQVEAFF. The CDR3 DNA reads TGCGCCAGCAGCCAAACGGGACAAGTTGAAGCTTTCTTT.

The chain joins TRBV29-1 to TRBJ1-2, with 8 bases identical to TRBD1. CDR3 size: 12 residues. V lost 6 bases, J lost 8 bases, and 8 bases stayed unmatched. Germline V CDR1 and CDR2: SQVTM, ANQGSEA. CDR3 in amino acids: CSVALPGGGYTF. The CDR3 DNA is TGCAGCGTCGCACTTCCAGGGGGCGGCTACACCTTC.

The gene calls are TRBV15 and TRBJ2-1; 8 bases fit TRBD2. CDR1 is LNHNV and CDR2 is YYDKDF in the germline V gene (reference sequence). V lost 3 bases and J lost 3; bases outside the gene matches: 10. There are 17 residues in the CDR3. In DNA form, the CDR3 reads TGTGCCACCAGCAGCCCACCTGGCGGGGGGAACTACAATGAGCAGTTCTTC. Amino acids: CATSSPPGGGNYNEQFF.

Comments on this clone: A junction boundary mismatches the germline segment, possibly from a read error. Different DNA sequences within this sample yield the same CDR3. The V call is TRBV19, the J call TRBJ1-1; TRBD1 might be the D (6 bases). The V gene's germline CDR1 is LNHDA and CDR2 SQIVND (reference sequence). The CDR3 sequence is 14 residues long. The CDR3 loop reads CASSISGTTTEAFF. The CDR3 DNA sequence: TGTGCAAGTAGTATTTCGGGGACAACGACTGAAGCTTTCTTT.

V is TRBV5-1 and J is TRBJ2-7; D is possibly TRBD2 (6 bases). There are 14 residues in the CDR3. With 3 bases removed from V and 3 bases from J, the gap between germline ends came to 13 bases. Germline lookup yields CDR1 SGHRS and CDR2 YFSETQ. CDR3 DNA: TGCGCCAGCAGCTCGACGGGGGTGGGCTACGAGCAGTACTTC. It specifies CASSSTGVGYEQYF. The whole variable domain, remainder taken from reference TRBV5-1 and TRBJ2-7, is KAGVTQTPRYLIKTRGQQVTLSCSPISGHRSVSWYQQTPGQGLQFLFEYFSETQRNKGNFPGRFSGRQFSNSRSEMNVSTLELGDSALYLCASSSTGVGYEQYFGPGTRLTVT.

The rearrangement joins TRBV7-8 to TRBJ2-1; no reliable D call. Germline CDR1 is SGHVS and CDR2 is FQNEAQ. The CDR3 spans 12 residues. The ends were cut back, 5 bases at V and 7 bases at J, with 9 bases in the middle. CDR3 residues: CASSPPGNEQFF. CDR3 bases: TGTGCCAGCAGCCCTCCCGGGAATGAGCAGTTCTTC.

The J gene is TRBJ2-7, the V gene TRBV5-1, with 10 bases lining up with TRBD1. The germline V gene has CDR1 SGHRS and CDR2 YFSETQ. V dropped 4 bases and J dropped 7; count of bases not matched to a gene: 14. This CDR3 comprises 16 residues. CDR3 in DNA: TGCGCCAGCAGCCCGATGACAGGGGGCGGTGGAAGGGAGCAGTACTTC. Residues: CASSPMTGGGGREQYF.